This TCR beta chain was sequenced in a study of cytomegalovirus exposure and HLA in healthy donors. This CDR3 is built from 14 residues. Germline loops: CDR1 MNHNY, CDR2 SVGAGI (reference sequence). The V end was cut by 7 bases, the J end by 1 base, with 8 bases between. Primers included in the PCR were 60 Vbeta and 13 Jbeta primers. Assay used: immunoSEQ multiplex PCR; TCRdb lists only in-frame clones, some missing. The top ten hold about 2% of the sample, which has around 91,000 clones, approximately 84% seen once. This clone was detected once. Its antigen is unknown. Whole-study results and caveats: Indistinguishability led to the exclusion of some V segments, TRBV6-2 and TRBV6-3 included. Sequencing had likely introduced a cluster of highly shared sequence variants as an artifact. CMV serostatus was the sole immune exposure data available. Previous analysis showed most TCR beta V segments were productive about 87% or about 30% of the time.

The source material was PBMCs. The receptor's source is a man aged 18 to 30 in good health and CMV-seronegative. The chain recombines TRBV6-6 with TRBJ2-6, with D possibly TRBD2 on 6 matching bases. CDR3 nucleotides: TGTGCCAGCAATCGGGGGTCTGGGGCCAACGTCCTGACTTTC. This sequence encodes CASNRGSGANVLTF.